Listed here are 16 T cell receptor beta chains from one sample, sequenced in a study of blood T cell repertoires in COVID-19. Generated by immunoSEQ multiplex PCR, the TCRdb table keeps only in-frame clones and is missing some. Here the sample spans under 85,000 clones, 88% being singletons. Sequences were obtained from peripheral blood. The receptors shown here come from an older man with acute or convalescent COVID-19.

This chain connects TRBV19 to TRBJ2-7; TRBD1 agrees at 9 bases. The CDR3 contains 12 residues. Germline CDR1 reads LNHDA; CDR2 reads SQIVND (reference sequence). The trim removed 6 bases at V and 6 bases at J, leaving 3 bases unmatched. CDR3 in amino acids: CASRDRGGEQYF. The CDR3 coding sequence is TGTGCCAGTAGGGACAGGGGCGGCGAGCAGTACTTC.

The V call is TRBV3-1 (or the pseudogene TRBV3-2), the J call TRBJ2-5, with D possibly matching TRBD2 (5 bases). V shed 0 bases and J shed 4 bases, with 12 bases lying between them. The CDR3 totals 15 residues. Germline CDR1 reads LGHDT; CDR2 reads YNNKEL (reference sequence). CDR3 DNA: TGTGCCAGCAGCCAAGACATGTCCCGGGGAGAGACCCAGTACTTC. As protein: CASSQDMSRGETQYF.

V and J are TRBV11-3 and TRBJ2-3; 7 bases are shared with TRBD2. CDR1 SGHNT and CDR2 YENEEA come from the germline V gene. The CDR3 runs 14 residues. Trimming took 5 bases from V and 4 from J; bases not matched to a gene: 6. CDR3 coding DNA: TGTGCCAGCAGCCGCGGGGGTTCAGCAGATACGCAGTATTTT. Translating it yields CASSRGGSADTQYF.

The J gene is TRBJ2-1, the V gene TRBV7-3, with D perhaps matching TRBD1 (6 bases). Germline V gene lookup returns CDR1 SGHTA and CDR2 FQGTGA. Trimming took 5 bases from V and 4 from J, leaving 18 bases between them. The CDR3 totals 16 residues. In DNA form, the CDR3 reads TGTGCCAGCAGCCGGCGTGCAGGGGTGGGATACAATGAGCAGTTCTTC. Its translation is CASSRRAGVGYNEQFF.

The rearrangement links TRBV3-1 (or the pseudogene TRBV3-2) to TRBJ1-6; 7 bases map to TRBD1. Germline V CDR1 and CDR2: LGHDT, YNNKEL (reference sequence). CDR3 size: 13 residues. The trim removed 5 bases at V and 7 bases at J, leaving 2 bases unmatched. CDR3 sequence reads: CASSGDRNSPLHF. In DNA form, the CDR3 reads TGTGCCAGCAGCGGGGACAGAAATTCACCCCTCCACTTT.

This chain connects TRBV3-1 (or the pseudogene TRBV3-2) to TRBJ2-7; D not resolved. V was shortened by 1 base and J by 3 bases, with 4 bases between the two germline ends. Germline CDR1 is LGHDT and CDR2 is YNNKEL (reference sequence). The CDR3 extends over 12 amino acids. This CDR3 reads CASSQGRYEQYF. CDR3 DNA sequence: TGTGCCAGCAGCCAAGGTCGCTACGAGCAGTACTTC.

The gene calls are TRBV9 and TRBJ1-4, with 9 bases identical to TRBD1. The CDR3 is 14 residues long. V dropped 3 bases and J dropped 6; count of bases not matched to a gene: 3. Germline CDR1 SGDLS, CDR2 YYNGEE. The CDR3 nucleotides read TGTGCCAGCAGCGCGGGACAGGGCCATGAAAAACTGTTTTTT. This codes for CASSAGQGHEKLFF.

The gene calls are TRBV7-2 and TRBJ2-7; the match to TRBD1 covers 7 bases. V shed 4 bases and J 6 bases; nucleotides not matched to a gene: 12. The germline CDR1 and CDR2 sequences are SGHTA and FQGNSA. The CDR3 length is 15 residues. This CDR3 is CASSSRQGRFFEQYF. The CDR3 DNA follows: TGTGCCAGCAGCTCTAGACAGGGAAGGTTCTTCGAGCAGTACTTC. Combining the CDR3 with reference TRBV7-2 and TRBJ2-7 gives the whole variable domain GAGVSQSPSNKVTEKGKDVELRCDPISGHTALYWYRQSLGQGLEFLIYFQGNSAPDKSGLPSDRFSAERTGGSVSTLTIQRTQQEDSAVYLCASSSRQGRFFEQYFGPGTRLTVT.

The gene calls are TRBV27 and TRBJ1-5; 8 bases match TRBD1. V trimming: 5 bases; J trimming: 3 bases; junction bases outside the gene matches: 6. CDR3 length: 15 amino acids. Germline lookup yields CDR1 MNHEY and CDR2 SMNVEV (reference sequence). The CDR3 bases are TGTGCCAGCAGTCCCGGGACAGGCCACAATCAGCCCCAGCATTTT. Its translation: CASSPGTGHNQPQHF.

This rearrangement joins TRBV13 to TRBJ2-3; unclear D gene. V was clipped by 7 bases and J by 2 bases, with 19 bases between them. Germline-derived CDR1 and CDR2 are PRHDT and FYEKMQ (reference sequence). The CDR3 extends over 16 amino acids. This CDR3 is CASTNPYGLSTDTQYF. The CDR3 nucleotides are TGTGCCAGCACCAATCCCTATGGGCTGTCCACAGATACGCAGTATTTT.

The chain links TRBV19 to TRBJ2-7, with TRBD2 matching over 7 bases. CDR1 is LNHDA and CDR2 is SQIVND in the germline V gene (reference sequence). The CDR3 extends over 13 amino acids. V shed 5 bases, J shed 2 bases, and the junction held 3 bases outside the gene matches. CDR3 in DNA: TGTGCCAGTAGTTCCGGGGGGACCTACGAGCAGTACTTC. Translated: CASSSGGTYEQYF.

A note on this clone: Its ends do not fully match the called genes, so a read error is possible. The chain has TRBV24-1 and TRBJ2-4, with 9 bases identical to TRBD2. The CDR3 is 16 amino acids. From germline, CDR1 is KGHDR and CDR2 SFDVKD. The CDR3 loop reads CATSDPSPTSGNFQYF. CDR3 bases: TGTGCCACCAGTGATCCTAGCCCGACTAGCGGAAACTTTCAGTACTTC.

J is TRBJ2-2 and V is TRBV18; 10 bases line up with TRBD2. V shed 9 bases, J shed 8 bases, and the junction held 12 bases outside the gene matches. Germline CDR1 is KGHSH and CDR2 is LQKENI. The CDR3 length is 15 residues. CDR3 bases: TGTGCCAGTGCGCCGGGACTAGCGCGTTCAGGGGAGCTGTTTTTT. This sequence encodes CASAPGLARSGELFF.

This chain joins TRBV28 and TRBJ2-1, with 12 bases identical to TRBD2. The length of the CDR3 is 16 residues. Germline V gene data show CDR1 as MDHEN and CDR2 as SYDVKM. J was trimmed by 4 bases and V by 3 bases; bases with no gene match: 4. The CDR3 region has the DNA TGTGCCAGCAGTTTCCTAGCGGGAGGGCCTTACAATGAGCAGTTCTTC. Its translation: CASSFLAGGPYNEQFF.

This clone appeared once. The chain couples TRBV3-1 (or the pseudogene TRBV3-2) to TRBJ2-6; 11 nucleotides align to TRBD2. V lost 0 bases to trimming and J lost 4 bases; unmatched junction nucleotides: 5. CDR1 LGHDT and CDR2 YNNKEL come from the germline V gene (reference sequence). The CDR3 has 18 amino acids. The CDR3 DNA reads as TGTGCCAGCAGCCAAGATAGCGGGAGGGCCATGGGGGCCAACGTCCTGACTTTC. Translation: CASSQDSGRAMGANVLTF.

This clone was counted only a few times. The chain recombines TRBV10-2 with TRBJ1-1, with TRBD1 matching over 7 bases. CDR3 size: 16 residues. V trimming: 1 base; J trimming: 0 bases; junction bases outside the gene matches: 5. CDR1 and CDR2 (germline): WSHSY, SAAADI. The CDR3 nucleotides are TGCGCCAGCAGTGAGTGGGGGACAGCGATGAACACTGAAGCTTTCTTT. It specifies CASSEWGTAMNTEAFF.